Following are 18 T cell receptor beta chains from one sample sequenced in a study of T cell responses to AZD1222 COVID-19 vaccine. Generated by immunoSEQ multiplex PCR, the TCRdb table keeps only in-frame clones and is missing some. This table has some 100,000 clones, about 90% appearing once. Sequencing used peripheral blood, obtained on day 0 of AZD1222 vaccination. The source of these receptors is an adult in good health.

This clone was picked up one time. This sequence joins TRBV30 and TRBJ2-1; D not resolved. V dropped 0 bases and J dropped 1 base, with 13 bases sitting between them. Germline V gives CDR1 GTSNPN, CDR2 SVGIG (reference sequence). There are 16 residues in the CDR3. CDR3 amino acids: CAWSVQAAGSYNEQFF. As DNA, the CDR3 is TGTGCCTGGAGTGTACAAGCCGCCGGGTCCTACAATGAGCAGTTCTTC.

This clone showed up just once. V gene TRBV27 combines with J gene TRBJ2-2; possibly TRBD1 or TRBD2 for D (5 bases each). The germline V and J ends were trimmed by 10 bases and 0 bases, with 18 bases remaining between them. The CDR3 has 16 residues. Germline V gene lookup returns CDR1 MNHEY and CDR2 SMNVEV (reference sequence). The CDR3 sequence is CATTKVGESNTGELFF. The CDR3 DNA is TGTGCCACCACCAAAGTGGGGGAGTCGAACACCGGGGAGCTGTTTTTT.

The chain links TRBV3-1 (or the pseudogene TRBV3-2) to TRBJ1-2; 7 nucleotides align to TRBD1. The CDR3 is made up of 13 amino acids. The junction had 9 bases not matched to a gene; V was cut back by 4 bases and J by 10 bases. CDR1 LGHDT and CDR2 YNNKEL come from the germline V gene (reference sequence). CDR3 residues: CASSPAGTDYYTF. In DNA form, the CDR3 reads TGTGCCAGCAGCCCTGCCGGGACAGACTACTACACCTTC.

J is TRBJ1-5 and V is TRBV4-1, with D tentatively TRBD1 (5 bases). V lost 0 bases and J 1 base, leaving 10 bases between the germline ends. The CDR3 has 16 amino acids. CDR1 is MGHRA, CDR2 YSYEKL, per germline. The CDR3: CASSQEKTASNQPQHF. CDR3 nucleotides: TGCGCCAGCAGCCAAGAAAAGACAGCGAGCAATCAGCCCCAGCATTTT.

The chain links TRBV9 to TRBJ2-1; TRBD1 might be the D (5 bases). The CDR3 runs to 14 residues. Per germline, CDR1 SGDLS and CDR2 YYNGEE. Trimming stripped 1 base from V and 2 bases from J, with 7 bases between. CDR3: CASSVQGTYNEQFF. The CDR3 DNA follows: TGTGCCAGCAGCGTACAGGGTACCTACAATGAGCAGTTCTTC.

V is TRBV12-3 or TRBV12-4 and J is TRBJ1-3; D unclear. V lost 6 bases to trimming and J lost 3 bases, with 9 bases between them. CDR3 length equals 13 residues. This chain's CDR3 is CASSRNGGNTIYF. The CDR3 nucleotides read TGTGCCAGCAGCCGAAACGGTGGAAACACCATATATTTT.

This chain uses TRBV5-6 with TRBJ2-1, with D possibly being TRBD1 or TRBD2 (5 bases each). Trimming removed 0 bases from V and 12 bases from J, with 16 bases in between. The length of the CDR3 is 14 residues. CDR1 and CDR2 from the germline V gene are SGHDT and YYEEEE. The CDR3, as DNA: TGTGCCAGCAGCTTGGGATACGGGGCGACGGCGCAGTTCTTC. Its protein product is CASSLGYGATAQFF.

The V call is TRBV6-4, the J call TRBJ2-1; 9 bases fit TRBD2. V lost 8 bases, J lost 8 bases, and 10 bases stayed unmatched. Germline loops: CDR1 MRHNA, CDR2 SNTAGT. This CDR3 is built from 14 residues. The CDR3 coding sequence is TGTGCCAGCGCCGAAGGGCGGGAGGGGGATGAGCAGTTCTTC. Amino acid sequence: CASAEGREGDEQFF.

V usage is TRBV19 and J usage is TRBJ1-5, with a weak D call TRBD1 (5 bases). V lost 3 bases and J 4 bases, leaving 13 bases between the germline ends. The length of the CDR3 is 15 residues. Germline V gene sequence: CDR1 LNHDA, CDR2 SQIVND (reference sequence). CDR3: CASSIWGLLNQPQHF. CDR3 coding DNA: TGTGCCAGTAGTATTTGGGGCCTGCTTAATCAGCCCCAGCATTTT. Full variable domain (remainder filled in from reference TRBV19 and TRBJ1-5): DGGITQSPKYLFRKEGQNVTLSCEQNLNHDAMYWYRQDPGQGLRLIYYSQIVNDFQKGDIAEGYSVSREKKESFPLTVTSAQKNPTAFYLCASSIWGLLNQPQHFGDGTRLSIL.

The chain has TRBV4-1 and TRBJ2-7; tentatively, D is TRBD1 (6 bases). In germline, CDR1 is MGHRA, CDR2 YSYEKL. The V end lost 1 base, the J end lost 4 bases, and 17 bases lay between the germline ends. CDR3 length equals 16 residues. CDR3 sequence reads: CASSQAEQGLLYEQYF. CDR3 coding DNA: TGCGCCAGCAGCCAAGCAGAACAGGGCCTCCTATACGAGCAGTACTTC.

The chain carries TRBV25-1 and TRBJ1-6, with D hard to call. The germline V gene has CDR1 MGHDK and CDR2 SYGVNS. The CDR3 runs to 18 residues. Trimming pared 0 bases from V and 0 bases from J, leaving 12 bases between. The CDR3 DNA sequence: TGTGCCAGCAGTGAATATGGCGCGGCGAGCTCCTATAATTCACCCCTCCACTTT. It specifies CASSEYGAASSYNSPLHF.

This clone was picked up one time. This chain links TRBV6-5 with TRBJ1-6; 7 nucleotides line up with TRBD1. Trimming cost V 8 bases and J 7 bases; bases outside gene matches: 5. Germline CDR1 MNHEY, CDR2 SVGAGI. The CDR3 spans 13 residues. CDR3 protein: CASGGTENSPLHF. The CDR3, as DNA: TGTGCCAGCGGAGGGACAGAAAATTCACCCCTCCACTTT.

The chain has TRBV11-2 and TRBJ2-7; a possible D gene is TRBD2 (6 bases). V was trimmed by 0 bases and J by 2 bases, leaving 11 bases between them. The V gene's germline CDR1 is SGHAT and CDR2 FQNNGV. The CDR3 has 15 amino acids. The CDR3 loop reads CASSLDRDSAYEQYF. The CDR3 DNA reads TGTGCCAGCAGCTTAGACAGGGACTCCGCCTACGAGCAGTACTTC.

The chain joins TRBV5-8 to TRBJ2-3; 10 nucleotides align to TRBD1. J lost 3 bases, V lost 2 bases, and 6 bases had no gene match. The CDR3 contains 16 residues. Looked up from germline, CDR1 is SGHTS and CDR2 is YDEGEE. The CDR3, as DNA: TGTGCCAGCAGCTTCTACCGGGACAGGGGTACAGATACGCAGTATTTT. Its protein product is CASSFYRDRGTDTQYF. Full variable domain (outside the CDR3, taken from reference TRBV5-8 and TRBJ2-3): EAGVTQSPTHLIKTRGQQATLRCSPISGHTSVYWYQQALGLGLQFLLWYDEGEERNRGNFPPRFSGRQFPNYSSELNVNALELEDSALYLCASSFYRDRGTDTQYFGPGTRLTVL.

The chain links TRBV6-4 to TRBJ2-1; 8 bases align to TRBD2. Per germline, CDR1 MRHNA and CDR2 SNTAGT. The CDR3 has 15 residues. The ends lost 3 bases at V and 5 bases at J; junction bases unmatched: 6. The CDR3 region is CASSDIAGTNNEQFF. The CDR3 DNA reads as TGTGCCAGCAGTGATATAGCGGGAACAAACAATGAGCAGTTCTTC.

The chain uses TRBV23-1 and TRBJ2-2; 9 positions agree with TRBD2. TRBV23-1 is an open reading frame whose function is uncertain. The CDR3 is 16 residues long. The J segment lost 5 bases and the V segment lost 3 bases, leaving 7 bases of the junction unmatched. The CDR3 is CASSHPGLACTGELFF. Written as DNA, the CDR3 is TGCGCCAGCAGTCATCCGGGACTAGCATGTACCGGGGAGCTGTTTTTT.

In its sample, this clone was seen once. The V gene is TRBV18, the J gene TRBJ2-1; D gene uncertain. V lost 5 bases and J lost 15, with 14 bases in between. This CDR3 has 11 amino acids. Per germline, CDR1 KGHSH and CDR2 LQKENI. The CDR3 is CASSLAVGGFF. The CDR3 bases are TGTGCCAGCTCATTGGCGGTTGGCGGGTTCTTC.

The chain joins TRBV7-2 to TRBJ1-1, with D uncertain. From germline, CDR1 is SGHTA and CDR2 FQGNSA. This CDR3 has 14 residues. Trimming pared 5 bases from V and 7 bases from J, leaving 17 bases between. The CDR3 loop reads CASSRAPTVVEAFF. The CDR3 DNA sequence: TGTGCCAGCAGCCGGGCCCCGACGGTGGTTGAAGCTTTCTTT.